These T cell receptor beta chains were read from a single sample in a study of blood T cell repertoires in COVID-19. Clones were sequenced by immunoSEQ multiplex PCR, and TCRdb holds only the in-frame ones, with some missing. The top ten hold about 5% of the sample, which has about 250,000 clones, approximately 78% seen once. Sample: PBMCs or T cells enriched from blood (not recorded which). All receptors come from a man between 40 and 49 years old who had been exposed to COVID-19. Both conserved end residues are part of each CDR3. A D gene is named only where the DNA matches it firmly. Expanded clones get a size class; other rows say once, few or many, or leave the size out.

TGCGCCAGCAGCCAAGAAATGACCCTAGGACAGTCCTACACCTTC,CASSQEMTLGQSYTF,TRBJ1-2,TRBV4-1,-,-
TGCAGCGTTGCCGGTCGGAACACTGAAGCTTTCTTT,CSVAGRNTEAFF,TRBJ1-1,TRBV29-1,-,-
TGTGCCAGCAGTGAGACCCCGGGACTAGCGGGACCCGGGGAGCTGTTTTTT,CASSETPGLAGPGELFF,TRBJ2-2,TRBV2,-,TRBD2
TGTGCCAGCAGCTTATATGGACAGGGTCTCGACGAGCAGTACTTC,CASSLYGQGLDEQYF,TRBJ2-7,TRBV7-2,few,TRBD1
TGTGCCAGCAGCGTAGCCAATCGGGCAGATACGCAGTATTTT,CASSVANRADTQYF,TRBJ2-3,TRBV9,-,-
TGTGCCACCAGTGATCAAGGGGAGGGGACAGATACGCAGTATTTT,CATSDQGEGTDTQYF,TRBJ2-3,TRBV24-1,-,TRBD2
TGTGCCAGCAGCTTAGTCATAGCGGGAGGGCCCTATGAGCAGTTCTTC,CASSLVIAGGPYEQFF,TRBJ2-1,TRBV11-2,-,TRBD2
TGCGCCAGCAGCCAGCTAGGTGAAAAACTGTTTTTT,CASSQLGEKLFF,TRBJ1-4,TRBV4-1,-,-
TGTGCCAGCAGTTTCGACCCAACCGGGACTAGGTACAATGAGCAGTTCTTC,CASSFDPTGTRYNEQFF,TRBJ2-1,TRBV27,-,TRBD2
TGTGCCAGCAGCCAGGCAGGGGGATACCAGCCCCAGCATTTT,CASSQAGGYQPQHF,TRBJ1-5,TRBV3-1/TRBV3-2,few,TRBD1
TGTGCCAGCAGCTTAGAACAGGGTCGCGAGCAGTACTTC,CASSLEQGREQYF,TRBJ2-7,TRBV7-9,-,-
TGCGCCAGCAGCCAACTATACGAAAAACTGTTTTTT,CASSQLYEKLFF,TRBJ1-4,TRBV4-1,-,-
TGTGCCAGCAGTATTCCCCGGGACTCACTTCCAAGCACAGATACGCAGTATTTT,CASSIPRDSLPSTDTQYF,TRBJ2-3,TRBV7-3,-,-
TGCGCCAGCAGTCAATTAATCCAGGACAGGCACAGGTCCTACGAGCAGTACTTC,CASSQLIQDRHRSYEQYF,TRBJ2-7,TRBV23-1,few,TRBD1
TGTGCCTGGGACTTGTCCTCTGGAAACACCATATATTTT,CAWDLSSGNTIYF,TRBJ1-3,TRBV30,few,-
TGCAGCGTTGCCGGTGGACTTGATTCACCCCTCCACTTT,CSVAGGLDSPLHF,TRBJ1-6,TRBV29-1,-,-
TGTGCCAGCAGTGAAGTCATACTAGGGAAGTACTTC,CASSEVILGKYF,TRBJ2-7,TRBV2,-,-
TGCGCCAGCAGGACCGGGACTGGGGGGTTTCGGGAGCAGTTCTTC,CASRTGTGGFREQFF,TRBJ2-1,TRBV10-2,-,-
TGTGCCACCAGCAGAAAACAGGGGCAATCACCCCTCCACTTT,CATSRKQGQSPLHF,TRBJ1-6,TRBV15,-,TRBD1